These T cell receptor beta chains were read from a single sample in a study of cytomegalovirus exposure and HLA in healthy donors. Assay used: immunoSEQ multiplex PCR; TCRdb lists only in-frame clones, some missing. This sample carries around 98,000 clones, about 81% of them seen once, and the ten largest clones take over 1.1%. Sequencing used PBMCs. These receptors were collected from a man aged 40-50 years in good health and CMV-seronegative. Both conserved end residues are part of each CDR3. D genes are given only for firm matches. Size values are once, few and many counts, or a class for expanded clones, and some rows have none.

>TRBJ2-3|TRBV7-9|-|17|TRBD1
CASSVAAGTGFADTQYF
TGTGCCAGCAGCGTAGCAGCCGGGACAGGGTTTGCAGATACGCAGTATTTT
>TRBJ2-7|TRBV18|-|16|-
CASSPPGGHFSGEQYF
TGTGCCAGCTCACCACCGGGGGGGCACTTTTCGGGGGAGCAGTACTTC
>TRBJ1-2|TRBV7-8|-|14|-
CASSLDRVSGGYTF
TGTGCCAGCAGCTTAGACAGGGTTTCGGGTGGCTACACCTTC
>TRBJ1-4|TRBV28|-|15|TRBD1
CASNRQGATNEKLFF
TGTGCCAGCAACAGACAGGGGGCAACTAATGAAAAACTGTTTTTT
>TRBJ2-4|TRBV2|-|12|-
CASRQNTNIQYF
TGTGCCAGCAGACAGAATACTAACATTCAGTACTTC
>TRBJ1-1|TRBV28|-|14|-
CASSLGTVNTEAFF
TGTGCCAGCAGTTTAGGTACAGTGAACACTGAAGCTTTCTTT
>TRBJ2-5|TRBV5-1|once|15|-
CASSLATGRQETQYF
TGCGCCAGCAGCTTGGCAACAGGTCGGCAAGAGACCCAGTACTTC
>TRBJ1-1|TRBV9|-|15|-
CASSVTGTRHTEAFF
TGTGCCAGCAGCGTAACCGGGACAAGGCACACTGAAGCTTTCTTT
>TRBJ1-4|TRBV5-4|once|15|-
CASSLGGRDNEKLFF
TGTGCCAGCAGCTTGGGGGGGCGAGATAATGAAAAACTGTTTTTT
>TRBJ1-5|TRBV2|-|14|TRBD1
CASRRDRGNQPQHF
TGTGCCAGCAGACGAGACAGGGGTAATCAGCCCCAGCATTTT
>TRBJ1-1|TRBV7-2|-|13|TRBD1
CASSYTGGTEAFF
TGTGCCAGCAGCTACACAGGGGGCACTGAAGCTTTCTTT
>TRBJ1-1|TRBV7-2|-|18|-
CASSLGHPGGLGDTEAFF
TGTGCCAGCAGCTTGGGACATCCGGGAGGATTGGGTGACACTGAAGCTTTCTTT
>TRBJ2-6|TRBV18|once|15|-
CASSQGYSGANVLTF
TGTGCCAGCTCACAGGGGTACTCTGGGGCCAACGTCCTGACTTTC
>TRBJ1-3|TRBV5-1|few|13|-
CASSPDRINTIYF
TGCGCCAGCAGTCCTGACAGGATAAACACCATATATTTT
>TRBJ2-2|TRBV18|-|14|-
CASSPRGQPGELFF
TGTGCCAGCTCACCAAGGGGCCAGCCCGGGGAGCTGTTTTTT
>TRBJ2-7|TRBV7-8|-|15|TRBD1
CASLPRTGGFYEQYF
TGTGCCAGCTTACCCCGAACAGGGGGATTCTACGAGCAGTACTTC
>TRBJ2-7|TRBV6-5|-|14|TRBD1
CASSYLGQAAWQYF
TGTGCCAGCAGTTACCTCGGACAGGCGGCATGGCAGTACTTC
>TRBJ1-2|TRBV19|few|15|TRBD1
CASSISGQISSGYTF
TGTGCCAGTAGTATCTCGGGACAGATATCGAGTGGCTACACCTTC
>TRBJ1-5|TRBV27|few|13|-
CASRMTGGQPQHF
TGTGCCAGCAGGATGACAGGAGGTCAGCCCCAGCATTTT
>TRBJ2-2|TRBV7-9|-|15|-
CASSSSPSDTGELFF
TGTGCCAGCAGCTCCTCCCCATCGGACACCGGGGAGCTGTTTTTT
>TRBJ2-7|TRBV7-2|-|15|-
CASSRAAGESYEQYF
TGTGCCAGCAGCCGTGCCGCAGGGGAGTCCTACGAGCAGTACTTC
>TRBJ2-4|TRBV5-1|-|15|TRBD1
CASSPRTGTKNIQYF
TGCGCCAGCAGCCCCAGGACAGGGACGAAAAACATTCAGTACTTC
>TRBJ1-2|TRBV2|-|14|-
CASRNRDTPPGYTF
TGTGCCAGCAGGAACCGGGACACCCCTCCTGGCTACACCTTC
>TRBJ1-1|TRBV18|-|14|-
CASSLGQLNTEAFF
TGTGCCAGCTCACTGGGGCAGTTGAACACTGAAGCTTTCTTT
>TRBJ2-1|TRBV5-6|-|14|TRBD2
CASSFRGVYNEQFF
TGTGCCAGCAGCTTTCGGGGGGTGTACAATGAGCAGTTCTTC
>TRBJ2-2|TRBV10-1|-|15|TRBD1
CASSPQGALAGELFF
TGCGCCAGCAGTCCACAGGGGGCTCTGGCCGGGGAGCTGTTTTTT
>TRBJ2-7|TRBV5-1|-|15|TRBD1
CASGEGTGGSYEQYF
TGCGCCAGCGGGGAGGGGACAGGGGGTTCTTACGAGCAGTACTTC
>TRBJ1-2|TRBV29-1|-|12|TRBD1
CSVDRDRAGYTF
TGCAGCGTTGATAGGGACAGGGCAGGCTACACCTTC
>TRBJ2-2|TRBV7-3|-|12|-
CASSAYPGELFF
TGTGCCAGCAGCGCCTACCCCGGGGAGCTGTTTTTT
>TRBJ1-2|TRBV4-3|-|16|-
CASSPDWAGNRYGYTF
TGCGCCAGCAGCCCAGATTGGGCAGGGAATAGATATGGCTACACCTTC
>TRBJ1-4|TRBV27|-|16|-
CASSLSTIGSNEKLFF
TGTGCCAGCAGTTTATCGACTATCGGATCTAATGAAAAACTGTTTTTT
>TRBJ1-4|TRBV2|-|12|-
CASRGGYEKLFF
TGTGCCAGCAGGGGGGGGTATGAAAAACTGTTTTTT
>TRBJ1-4|TRBV5-4|-|18|TRBD1
CASSSHRDRGRNNEKLFF
TGTGCCAGCAGCTCCCACCGGGACAGGGGGCGCAACAATGAAAAACTGTTTTTT
>TRBJ1-2|TRBV6-5|-|13|-
CASSRVLNGGYTF
TGTGCCAGCAGCCGGGTCCTTAATGGTGGCTACACCTTC
>TRBJ1-3|TRBV25-1|-|16|-
CASSLGQLISGNTIYF
TGTGCCAGCAGTCTGGGACAACTAATTTCTGGAAACACCATATATTTT
>TRBJ2-1|TRBV6-1|-|15|TRBD2
CASSESGGGLWEQFF
TGTGCCAGCAGTGAAAGCGGGGGGGGGCTTTGGGAGCAGTTCTTC
>TRBJ1-1|TRBV7-6|-|13|-
CASSRGLNTEAFF
TGTGCCAGCAGCCGCGGTTTGAACACTGAAGCTTTCTTT
>TRBJ1-2|TRBV28|-|13|-
CASSSDSLIGYTF
TGTGCCAGCAGTTCGGACAGCCTCATAGGCTACACCTTC
>TRBJ1-4|TRBV10-2|-|14|-
CASSARGGGEKLFF
TGCGCCAGCAGTGCACGCGGCGGCGGTGAAAAACTGTTTTTT
>TRBJ1-5|TRBV28|-|16|TRBD1
CASSPLGGQGNQPQHF
TGTGCCAGCAGCCCTCTCGGAGGACAGGGAAATCAGCCCCAGCATTTT
>TRBJ2-1|TRBV6-1|-|13|-
CASFGGKYNEQFF
TGTGCCAGCTTTGGAGGCAAGTACAATGAGCAGTTCTTC
>TRBJ1-1|TRBV28|once|12|-
CASSLGLLEAFF
TGTGCCAGCAGTTTAGGGCTGCTTGAAGCTTTCTTT
>TRBJ2-7|TRBV12-5|few|18|TRBD1
CASGLARKGGQETYEQYF
TGTGCTAGTGGTTTGGCCCGAAAGGGGGGACAGGAGACCTACGAGCAGTACTTC
>TRBJ1-2|TRBV14|-|15|-
CASSQTSPGVNGYTF
TGTGCCAGCAGCCAAACTTCTCCAGGGGTAAATGGCTACACCTTC
>TRBJ2-5|TRBV27|-|14|-
CASSPPLRFGTQYF
TGTGCCAGCAGTCCCCCCCTCAGGTTCGGGACCCAGTACTTC
>TRBJ2-2|TRBV9|-|14|-
CASSVLANTGELFF
TGTGCCAGCAGCGTACTAGCGAACACCGGGGAGCTGTTTTTT
>TRBJ1-1|TRBV11-1|-|15|-
CASSRDPLRGTEAFF
TGTGCCAGCAGCCGTGACCCGCTCCGGGGCACTGAAGCTTTCTTT
>TRBJ2-5|TRBV7-2|once|13|TRBD1
CASSKTGMPTQYF
TGTGCCAGCAGCAAGACAGGGATGCCGACCCAGTACTTC
>TRBJ1-1|TRBV5-3|-|16|TRBD1
CARSMRTGTMNTEAFF
TGTGCCAGAAGCATGAGGACAGGCACCATGAACACTGAAGCTTTCTTT
>TRBJ1-2|TRBV5-1|-|12|TRBD1
CASSRGTGGYTF
TGCGCCAGCAGCAGAGGGACAGGTGGCTACACCTTC
>TRBJ1-1|TRBV6-5|-|14|-
CASSYSIGVTEAFF
TGTGCCAGCAGTTACTCGATAGGGGTGACTGAAGCTTTCTTT
>TRBJ2-5|TRBV6-5|once|15|-
CASSYGPGSQETQYF
TGTGCCAGCAGTTACGGGCCAGGGTCCCAAGAGACCCAGTACTTC